The 8 T cell receptor beta chains listed next were all sequenced from one sample in a study of cytomegalovirus exposure and HLA in healthy donors. PCR involved 60 Vbeta and 13 Jbeta primers. The method was immunoSEQ multiplex PCR; TCRdb's version includes in-frame clones alone and lacks a portion of them. The sample has 130,000 or so clones, about 77% seen once. The sample consisted of PBMCs. The receptor source for this set is a female donor in good health and CMV-seronegative.

With regard to this clone: No DNA is shown, since the ends of the CDR3 on it are uncertain; the CDR3 is the one TCRdb lists. The J gene is TRBJ2-7, the V gene TRBV21-1; whether TRBD1, the table's D call, matches the DNA was not checked. TRBV21-1 is marked as a pseudogene. The CDR3 is 19 residues long, counting both termini. CDR3 in amino acids: CASSRTNRVGGGSPYEQYF.

The chain carries TRBV27 and TRBJ2-1; 11 bases are a match to TRBD2. V lost 6 bases to trimming and J lost 3 bases; unmatched junction nucleotides: 4. CDR1 is MNHEY and CDR2 is SMNVEV in the germline V gene (reference sequence). The CDR3 totals 15 residues. The CDR3 loop is CASRTGLADYNEQFF. The CDR3 DNA reads TGTGCCAGCAGGACGGGACTAGCGGACTACAATGAGCAGTTCTTC.

The V and J genes are TRBV20-1 and TRBJ1-2; no reliable D call. From germline, CDR1 is DFQATT and CDR2 SNEGSKA (reference sequence). Trimming took off 3 bases at V and 3 bases at J, with 5 bases between the two ends. The CDR3 length is 11 residues. The CDR3 reads CSASGYYGYTF. The CDR3, as DNA: TGCAGTGCTAGCGGGTACTATGGCTACACCTTC.

A single count supports this clone. The CDR3 nucleotides read TGTGCCAGCCTCCCTGGGAGCTCCTACGAGCAGTACTTC. Translating gives CASLPGSSYEQYF. The V call is TRBV5-5, the J call TRBJ2-7; perhaps TRBD2 as D (5 bases). The germline V gene has CDR1 SGHKS and CDR2 YYEKEE (reference sequence). V lost 7 bases, J lost 0 bases, and 11 bases lay in between. The CDR3 loop spans 13 amino acids.

The chain is built from TRBV5-1 and TRBJ2-7; 7 bases agree with TRBD1. This CDR3 is 13 amino acids long. Trimming cost V 3 bases and J 5 bases; bases outside gene matches: 5. Looked up from germline, CDR1 is SGHRS and CDR2 is YFSETQ. The CDR3 DNA reads as TGCGCCAGCAGCTCCTTGACAGGGAACGAGCAGTACTTC. Amino acid sequence: CASSSLTGNEQYF.

The genes are TRBV27 and TRBJ2-7; 8 bases map to TRBD1. The CDR3 runs to 14 residues. Germline V gene sequence: CDR1 MNHEY, CDR2 SMNVEV (reference sequence). V was pared by 5 bases and J by 2 bases, with 5 bases of the junction left unmatched. CDR3 in amino acids: CASSAGTGAYEQYF. As DNA, the CDR3 is TGTGCCAGCAGTGCCGGGACAGGAGCCTACGAGCAGTACTTC.

The V call is TRBV27, the J call TRBJ2-6, with D perhaps matching TRBD2 (7 bases). The CDR3 length is 16 residues. The germline V and J ends were trimmed by 5 bases and 5 bases, with 16 bases remaining between them. CDR1 and CDR2 (germline): MNHEY, SMNVEV (reference sequence). This CDR3 is CASSPYGGPWANVLTF. As DNA, the CDR3 is TGTGCCAGCAGTCCGTACGGGGGGCCTTGGGCCAACGTCCTGACTTTC.

The sample holds one count of this clone. The chain has TRBV28 and TRBJ1-2; D gene uncertain. Trimming took off 2 bases at V and 8 bases at J, with 21 bases between the two ends. This CDR3 comprises 16 residues. Looked up from germline, CDR1 is MDHEN and CDR2 is SYDVKM. In nucleotides, the CDR3 is TGTGCCAGCAGTTTAAAGGATCTGGGTAATCTAGCAGGCTACACCTTC. It is translated as CASSLKDLGNLAGYTF.